There are a few counts of the clone carrying this T cell receptor (beta chain). The trim removed 5 bases at V and 2 bases at J, leaving 7 bases unmatched. Germline CDR1 is DFQATT and CDR2 is SNEGSKA (reference sequence). CDR3 length: 17 residues. This specimen comes from a study of response to subunit inactivated influenza vaccine. TCRdb reprocessed the RT-PCR reads with MiXCR, giving one entry per CDR3 protein. This sample has about 780,000 distinct CDR3 sequences, with around 20% found just once. V usage is TRBV20-1 and J usage is TRBJ2-3; 16 nucleotides line up with TRBD2. The sequencing used PBMCs from blood, collected 5 days after vaccination. This clonotype was sampled from a man in his fifties or sixties who received an inactivated influenza vaccine. CDR3: CSAEGLAGGLVTDTQYF. In DNA, the CDR3 is TGCAGTGCTGAGGGACTAGCGGGAGGGTTAGTCACAGATACGCAGTATTTT.